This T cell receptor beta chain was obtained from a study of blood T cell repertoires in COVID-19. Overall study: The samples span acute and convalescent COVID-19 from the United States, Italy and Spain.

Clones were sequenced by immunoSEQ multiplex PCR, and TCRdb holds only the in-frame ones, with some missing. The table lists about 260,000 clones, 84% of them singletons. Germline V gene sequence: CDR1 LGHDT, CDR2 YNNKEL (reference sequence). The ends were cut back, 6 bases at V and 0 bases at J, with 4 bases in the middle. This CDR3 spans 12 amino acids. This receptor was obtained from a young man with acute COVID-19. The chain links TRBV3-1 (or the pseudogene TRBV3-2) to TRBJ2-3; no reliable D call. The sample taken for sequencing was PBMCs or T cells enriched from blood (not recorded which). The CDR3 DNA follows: TGTGCCAGCAGTACAAGCACAGATACGCAGTATTTT. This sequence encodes CASSTSTDTQYF.